This T cell receptor (beta chain) originates from a study of T-cell memory formation after mild COVID-19. Whole-study context: TCR clusters showed largely donor specificity.

Whole-study results and caveats: Confirmation of SARS-CoV-2 specificity was lacking for second-wave clones peaking day 37.

J gave up 3 bases and V 5 bases, and 6 bases lay outside the gene matches. The germline gives CDR1 SEHNR, CDR2 FQNEAQ (reference sequence). CDR3 length equals 15 residues. UMIs and sample barcodes were carried by the TCR alpha and TCR beta cDNA libraries that 5'RACE produced using constant-segment primers. Each CDR3 protein is one row after TCRdb ran MiXCR on the 5' RACE reads. Here the sample spans 550,000 to 700,000 distinct CDR3 sequences, roughly 17% being singletons. Turning to this clonotype: Its antigen is not known.

This chain uses TRBV7-9 with TRBJ2-7; 11 bases map to TRBD2. The material sequenced was PBMCs or a T cell subset sorted from them (not recorded which). This clonotype was obtained from an adult woman who had mild COVID-19 (a few samples of this study predate the infection). Cell type and time point are not known. CDR3 residues: CASSPPGTSGYEQYF. The CDR3 nucleotides are TGTGCCAGCAGCCCCCCCGGGACTAGCGGCTACGAGCAGTACTTC. The variable domain in full, completed from reference TRBV7-9 and TRBJ2-7, reads DTGVSQNPRHKITKRGQNVTFRCDPISEHNRLYWYRQTLGQGPEFLTYFQNEAQLEKSRLLSDRFSAERPKGSFSTLEIQRTEQGDSAMYLCASSPPGTSGYEQYFGPGTRLTVT.